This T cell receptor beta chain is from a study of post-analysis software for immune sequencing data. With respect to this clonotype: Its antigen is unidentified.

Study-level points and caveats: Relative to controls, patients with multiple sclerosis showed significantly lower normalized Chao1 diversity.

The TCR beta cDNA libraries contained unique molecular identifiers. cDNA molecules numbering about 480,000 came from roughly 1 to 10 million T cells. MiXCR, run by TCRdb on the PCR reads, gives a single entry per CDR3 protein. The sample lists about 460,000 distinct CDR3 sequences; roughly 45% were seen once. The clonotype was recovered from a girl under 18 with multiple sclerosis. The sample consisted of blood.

CDR3 amino acids: CASRPSGTSAHNEQFF. The DNA for the CDR3 is TGTGCCAGCAGACCATCCGGGACTAGCGCCCACAATGAGCAGTTCTTC. The rearrangement uses TRBV28 and TRBJ2-1; 10 positions agree with TRBD2. Per germline, CDR1 MDHEN and CDR2 SYDVKM. V lost 6 bases to trimming and J lost 5 bases; unmatched junction nucleotides: 10. The CDR3 has 16 amino acids.